This T cell receptor beta chain is drawn from a study of blood T cell repertoires in COVID-19 (dated by TCRdb to 2020 to 2022). About the investigation overall: Samples covering the acute and convalescent phases of COVID-19 were provided by collaborators in the United States, Italy and Spain. The material from the prospective study consisted of cDNA or gDNA derived from T cells, B-cell-depleted T cells, or PBMCs. The repertoires were made available in a free public database intended to serve as a resource for research on the immune response to SARS-CoV-2. Subjects who had been exposed to COVID-19, were actively infected with it, or had recovered from it provided the deeply sampled blood TCRbeta repertoires that made up the dataset. The samples were drawn from two sources: the first 160 participants of the ongoing ImmuneRACE study, and 1,254 subjects contributed by 6 global collaborators. A de-identified subject ID, COVID-19 status, age in years and sex were almost always included in the sample metadata. HLA class I and class II types, where available, came from metadata supplied by the sample provider rather than from assay-based typing. Overall study results and their limits: How much clinical and demographic metadata was included differed by source and by participant, and the metadata was provided uncurated.

Concerning this clone itself: The clone's antigen remains unknown. Base qualities are not recorded, but no much larger clone differs from it by a single base.

The cysteine opens and the phenylalanine closes a CDR3 of 14 amino acids. Kept here is only the CDR3 DNA, which spans 42 bases and is read in frame from base 1. V trim: 6 bases; J trim: 9 bases; unmatched bases: 6. According to the germline V gene, CDR1 reads SGHVS and CDR2 reads FNYEAQ. Each collaborating institution followed its own protocols to collect whole blood in K2EDTA tubes. For TCRbeta analysis, collaborators shipped samples in one of three forms: frozen whole blood, isolated PBMCs, or DNA extracted from either of those sample types. The immunoSEQ Assay, a bias-controlled multiplex PCR, was used to amplify TCRbeta CDR3 regions from genomic DNA. The paper's data handling went like this. The number of nucleated cells in each sample was estimated by amplification of reference gene primers within the assay. Sequence reads were collapsed and filtered to measure the absolute abundance of every unique TCRbeta CDR3 rearrangement. For each sample, productive Simpson clonality was calculated as the square root of Simpson's diversity index across productive rearrangements. In TCRdb, the immuneACCESS table is reduced to in-frame sequences with V and J assigned. These tables do not hold every clone; where another copy was compared, an unresolved V gene accounts for under half, and the others remain unexplained. V, J and clone size are those of that table, while D and trimming were read from the DNA. The sample table records approximately 74,000 clones; approximately 80% of these occur just once. Approximately 2.5% of the sample goes to the ten largest clones.

The sample taken for sequencing was peripheral blood. This receptor was identified in a man aged 80 or over with active or convalescent COVID-19. This receptor chain uses TRBV7-6 and TRBJ1-6; TRBD1 aligns with 9 central bases. The CDR3: CASRGGTGSSPLHF. The DNA sequence follows: TGTGCCAGCAGAGGGGGGACAGGGAGTTCACCCCTCCACTTT.